These T cell receptor beta chains were read from a single sample in a study of blood T cell repertoires in COVID-19. Generated by immunoSEQ multiplex PCR, the TCRdb table keeps only in-frame clones and is missing some. The sample holds about 210,000 clones, around 86% seen once. Sequenced: PBMCs or T cells enriched from blood (not recorded which). These receptors were collected from a middle-aged woman in a cohort exposed to, infected with or recovered from COVID-19 (not recorded which). Both conserved end residues are part of each CDR3. The order of the fields is J gene, clone size, V gene, D gene, CDR3 protein, CDR3 DNA. A D gene is named only where the DNA matches it firmly. Not all rows give a size; the values are once, few, many and, for expanded clones, a class.

TRBJ1-2	-	TRBV21-1	-	CANSNRGYGYTF	TGTGCCAATTCGAACAGGGGCTATGGCTACACCTTC
TRBJ2-7	few	TRBV11-2	-	CASSLEFGSSYEQYF	TGTGCCAGCAGCTTAGAGTTTGGCAGCTCCTACGAGCAGTACTTC
TRBJ2-7	-	TRBV27	TRBD2	CASSGTSGSRPYEQYF	TGTGCCAGCAGTGGGACTAGCGGGAGTCGCCCCTACGAGCAGTACTTC
TRBJ2-7	-	TRBV3-1/TRBV3-2	-	CASSQMPGAEQYF	TGTGCCAGCAGCCAAATGCCAGGGGCAGAGCAGTACTTC
TRBJ1-1	once	TRBV7-9	-	CASSKGQPEAFF	TGTGCCAGCAGCAAAGGACAGCCGGAGGCTTTCTTT
TRBJ1-2	-	TRBV5-5	TRBD1	CASIVTGSYTF	TGTGCCAGCATCGTGACAGGGAGCTACACCTTC
TRBJ2-7	-	TRBV11-2	TRBD2	CASSLVLAGPGEQYF	TGTGCCAGCAGCTTAGTGCTAGCGGGGCCCGGCGAGCAGTACTTC
TRBJ1-2	-	TRBV4-1	-	CASSQGQALYGYTF	TGCGCCAGCAGCCAAGGACAGGCGCTCTATGGCTACACCTTC
TRBJ1-2	-	TRBV2	TRBD1	CATQASRQGDGYTF	TGTGCCACCCAGGCCTCCCGACAGGGGGATGGCTACACCTTC
TRBJ1-1	-	TRBV4-3	-	CASSRVQGLGEAFF	TGCGCCAGCAGTAGAGTCCAGGGACTTGGTGAAGCTTTCTTT
TRBJ1-2	-	TRBV19	-	CASSPGQVYGYTF	TGTGCCAGTAGTCCGGGACAAGTCTATGGCTACACCTTC
TRBJ1-6	-	TRBV9	-	CASSEGGASSYNSPLHF	TGTGCCAGCAGTGAGGGGGGGGCCAGCTCCTATAATTCACCCCTCCACTTT
TRBJ1-1	few	TRBV5-1	-	CASSLAHREIRTEAFF	TGCGCCAGCAGCTTGGCCCACAGGGAAATACGTACTGAAGCTTTCTTT
TRBJ1-2	-	TRBV3-1/TRBV3-2	TRBD1	CASSQEAGGGYGYTF	TGTGCCAGCAGCCAAGAGGCAGGGGGTGGCTATGGCTACACCTTC
TRBJ1-3	-	TRBV13	-	CASSLGVSSLSSGNTIYF	TGTGCCAGCAGCTTAGGGGTGTCCAGTTTAAGCTCTGGAAACACCATATATTTT
TRBJ1-1	-	TRBV28	TRBD1	CASSLFRGGRTSWNTEAFF	TGTGCCAGCAGCCTTTTCCGAGGGGGCCGCACGTCCTGGAACACTGAAGCTTTCTTT
TRBJ1-3	-	TRBV4-1	TRBD1	CASSHTDRGAGNTIYF	TGCGCCAGCAGCCACACCGACAGGGGAGCTGGAAACACCATATATTTT
TRBJ2-7	-	TRBV7-9	-	CASSLALGAGSYEQYF	TGTGCCAGCAGCTTAGCGTTAGGTGCAGGTTCCTACGAGCAGTACTTC
TRBJ1-1	-	TRBV7-9	TRBD1	CASINLQGSFTEAFF	TGTGCCAGCATTAACCTACAGGGGTCTTTCACTGAAGCTTTCTTT
TRBJ2-7	-	TRBV7-9	TRBD2	CASSSQGRGGDEQYF	TGTGCCAGCAGCTCGCAGGGTCGTGGGGGGGACGAGCAGTACTTC
TRBJ1-6	-	TRBV6-5	TRBD1	CASRPKGQGSSPLHF	TGTGCCAGCAGGCCTAAGGGACAGGGGAGTTCACCCCTCCACTTT
TRBJ2-3	-	TRBV5-1	TRBD2	CASSLEAGVTDTQYF	TGCGCCAGCAGCTTGGAGGCGGGAGTCACAGATACGCAGTATTTT
TRBJ1-2	-	TRBV7-2	-	CASSLGHLQGPLYGYTF	TGTGCCAGCAGCTTAGGCCATCTACAGGGCCCTCTCTATGGCTACACCTTC
TRBJ1-2	-	TRBV7-9	-	CASSSGQGKNYGYTF	TGTGCCAGCAGCTCAGGGCAGGGTAAAAACTATGGCTACACCTTC
TRBJ2-2	-	TRBV9	TRBD2	CASSLRPSGRAGNTGELFF	TGTGCCAGCAGCTTGCGACCTAGCGGGAGGGCCGGGAACACCGGGGAGCTGTTTTTT
TRBJ2-7	-	TRBV9	-	CASSPSGSPPYEQYF	TGTGCCAGCAGCCCCAGCGGGTCTCCCCCCTACGAGCAGTACTTC
TRBJ2-7	-	TRBV29-1	-	CSVEIGGGWSNEQYF	TGCAGCGTTGAAATCGGGGGAGGTTGGAGCAACGAGCAGTACTTC
TRBJ1-1	-	TRBV5-1	-	CASSPGHQNTEAFF	TGCGCCAGCAGCCCAGGACACCAGAACACTGAAGCTTTCTTT
TRBJ1-6	once	TRBV14	-	CASREGRSLNNSPLHF	TGTGCCAGCAGAGAGGGCAGATCCTTGAATAATTCACCCCTCCACTTT
TRBJ1-2	-	TRBV24-1	TRBD1	CATSEAGQGGPYGYTF	TGTGCCACCAGTGAGGCGGGACAGGGGGGACCGTATGGCTACACCTTC
TRBJ2-7	-	TRBV7-9	-	CASSPDGDTTYEQYF	TGTGCCAGCAGCCCCGACGGGGACACAACCTACGAGCAGTACTTC
TRBJ2-7	-	TRBV2	-	CASSDQGSSYEQYF	TGTGCCAGCAGTGATCAGGGGAGCTCCTACGAGCAGTACTTC
TRBJ1-1	-	TRBV5-1	-	CASSPDGIAMNTEAFF	TGCGCCAGCAGCCCCGACGGGATTGCAATGAACACTGAAGCTTTCTTT
TRBJ1-1	-	TRBV2	-	CASSEGRFTEAFF	TGTGCCAGCAGTGAGGGGCGGTTCACTGAAGCTTTCTTT
TRBJ2-3	-	TRBV7-2	-	CASSLEKGSTDTQYF	TGTGCCAGCAGCTTAGAGAAGGGGTCCACAGATACGCAGTATTTT
TRBJ2-1	-	TRBV5-1	TRBD2	CASSLIGGTSGYNEQFF	TGCGCCAGCAGCTTAATCGGGGGGACTAGCGGTTACAATGAGCAGTTCTTC
TRBJ1-2	-	TRBV5-3	-	CARSLEGRAKDGYTF	TGTGCCAGAAGCTTGGAGGGCAGGGCAAAGGATGGCTACACCTTC